The sample holds many counts of the clone carrying this TCR beta chain. What it binds is not known. The data were taken from a study of early T cells in non-severe SARS-CoV-2 infection. Study-level background: Unpaired chains resulted from sequencing bulk RNA of unsorted whole blood. Study outcomes and limitations: Matches to VDJdb favored anti-spike CD8 responses and missed private and CD4 specificities.

In germline, CDR1 is MNHNS, CDR2 SASEGT. The CDR3 consists of 14 residues. The V and J ends lost 2 bases and 10 bases, in that order; junction bases with no gene match: 7. As part of library construction, unique molecular identifiers were attached to individual cDNA molecules. TCRdb reprocessed the 5' RACE reads with MiXCR, giving one entry per CDR3 protein. The repertoire consists of 75,000 to 90,000 distinct CDR3 sequences, with around 13% occurring once and the leading ten covering 0.95% to 1.3%. The chain links TRBV6-1 to TRBJ1-5; 8 nucleotides agree with TRBD1. The source material was whole blood. The receptor comes from an adult who was a healthcare worker with PCR-confirmed SARS-CoV-2 infection or an uninfected control (not recorded which). CDR3 loop: CASSEQQGVGPQHF. As DNA, the CDR3 is TGTGCCAGCAGTGAACAACAGGGGGTCGGACCCCAGCATTTT.